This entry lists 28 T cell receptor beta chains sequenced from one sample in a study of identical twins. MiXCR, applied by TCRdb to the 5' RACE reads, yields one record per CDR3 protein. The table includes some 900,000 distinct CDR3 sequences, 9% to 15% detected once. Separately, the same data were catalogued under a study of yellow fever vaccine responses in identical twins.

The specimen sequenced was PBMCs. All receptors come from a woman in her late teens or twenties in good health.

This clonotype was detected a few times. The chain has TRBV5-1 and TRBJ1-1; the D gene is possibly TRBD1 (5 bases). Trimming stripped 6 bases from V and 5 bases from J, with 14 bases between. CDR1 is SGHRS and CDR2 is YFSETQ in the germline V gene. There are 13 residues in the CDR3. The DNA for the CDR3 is TGCGCCAGCACCTTCGGGGGGAAGACTGAAGCTTTCTTT. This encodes CASTFGGKTEAFF.

The CDR3 bases are TGCGCCAGCAGCCAGGGACAGGTGGACACCGGGGAGCTGTTTTTT. Encoded protein: CASSQGQVDTGELFF. The rearrangement joins TRBV4-1 to TRBJ2-2; 8 nucleotides align to TRBD1. CDR1 and CDR2 from the germline V gene are MGHRA and YSYEKL. The CDR3 consists of 15 residues. V shed 3 bases, J shed 3 bases, and the junction held 3 bases outside the gene matches.

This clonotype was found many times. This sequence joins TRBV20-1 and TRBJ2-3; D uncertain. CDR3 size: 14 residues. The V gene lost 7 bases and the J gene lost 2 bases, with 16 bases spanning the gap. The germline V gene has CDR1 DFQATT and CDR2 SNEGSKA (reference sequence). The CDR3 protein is CSVRRNAFTDTQYF. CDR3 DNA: TGCAGTGTGCGTCGGAACGCGTTCACAGATACGCAGTATTTT.

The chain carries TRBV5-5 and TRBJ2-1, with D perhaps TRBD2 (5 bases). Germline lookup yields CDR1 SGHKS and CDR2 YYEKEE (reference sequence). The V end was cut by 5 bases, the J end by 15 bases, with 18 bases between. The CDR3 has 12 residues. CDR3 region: CASRFGLGEGFF. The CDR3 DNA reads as TGTGCCAGCAGATTTGGACTCGGCGAGGGGTTCTTC.

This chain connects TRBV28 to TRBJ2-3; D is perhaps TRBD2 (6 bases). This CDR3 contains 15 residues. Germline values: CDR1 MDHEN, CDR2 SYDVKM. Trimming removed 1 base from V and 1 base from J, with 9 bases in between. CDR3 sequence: CASSLSSSGTDTQYF. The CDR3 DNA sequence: TGTGCCAGCAGTTTATCCTCTAGCGGCACAGATACGCAGTATTTT.

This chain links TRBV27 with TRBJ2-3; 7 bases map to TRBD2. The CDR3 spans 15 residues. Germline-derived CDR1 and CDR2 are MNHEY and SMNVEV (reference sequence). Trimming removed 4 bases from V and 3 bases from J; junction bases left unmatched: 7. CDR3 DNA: TGTGCCAGCAGTTCGGGACTACCTGGGACAGATACGCAGTATTTT. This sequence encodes CASSSGLPGTDTQYF.

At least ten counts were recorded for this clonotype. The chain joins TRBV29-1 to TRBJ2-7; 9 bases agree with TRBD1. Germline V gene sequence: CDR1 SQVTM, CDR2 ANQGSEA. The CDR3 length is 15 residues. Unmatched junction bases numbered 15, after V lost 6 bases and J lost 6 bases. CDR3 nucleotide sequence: TGCAGCGTGTCCCCTTTTTGGGGACAGGGAGTCGAGCAGTACTTC. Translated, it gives CSVSPFWGQGVEQYF.

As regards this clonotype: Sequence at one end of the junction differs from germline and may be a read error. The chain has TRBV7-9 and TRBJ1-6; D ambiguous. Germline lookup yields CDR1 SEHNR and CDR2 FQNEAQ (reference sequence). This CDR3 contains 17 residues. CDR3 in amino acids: CVSSFFRASSYNSPLHF. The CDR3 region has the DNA TGTGTCAGCAGCTTTTTTCGGGCGAGCTCCTATAATTCACCCCTCCACTTT.

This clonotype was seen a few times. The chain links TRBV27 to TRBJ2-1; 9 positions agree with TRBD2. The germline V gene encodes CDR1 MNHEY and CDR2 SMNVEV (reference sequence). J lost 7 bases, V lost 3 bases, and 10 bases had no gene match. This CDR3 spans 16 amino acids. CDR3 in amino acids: CASSLRVAGVGNEQFF. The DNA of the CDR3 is TGTGCCAGCAGTTTGCGGGTAGCGGGAGTTGGAAATGAGCAGTTCTTC.

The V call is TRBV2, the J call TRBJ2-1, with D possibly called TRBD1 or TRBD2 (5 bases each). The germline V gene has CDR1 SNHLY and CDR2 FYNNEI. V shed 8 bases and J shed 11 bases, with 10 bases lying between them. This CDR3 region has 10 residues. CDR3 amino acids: CASDRDQQFF. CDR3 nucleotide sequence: TGTGCCAGCGACCGGGACCAGCAGTTCTTC.

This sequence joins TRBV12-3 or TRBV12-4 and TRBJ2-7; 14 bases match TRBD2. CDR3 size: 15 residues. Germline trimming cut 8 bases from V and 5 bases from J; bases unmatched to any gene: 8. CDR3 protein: CASRFGTSGSNEQYF. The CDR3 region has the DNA TGTGCCAGCCGATTTGGGACTAGCGGGAGTAACGAGCAGTACTTC.

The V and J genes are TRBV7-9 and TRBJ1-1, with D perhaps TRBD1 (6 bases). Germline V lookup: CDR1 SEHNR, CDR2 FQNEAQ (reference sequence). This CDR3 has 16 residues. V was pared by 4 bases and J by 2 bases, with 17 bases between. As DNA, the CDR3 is TGTGCCAGCAGCTCAGGTGGCAGGGGCCCTAACACTGAAGCTTTCTTT. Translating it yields CASSSGGRGPNTEAFF.

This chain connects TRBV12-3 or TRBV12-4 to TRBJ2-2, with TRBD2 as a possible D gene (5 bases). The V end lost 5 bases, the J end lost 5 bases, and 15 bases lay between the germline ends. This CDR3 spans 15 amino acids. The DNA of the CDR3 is TGTGCCAGCAGTCCCGACACGTGGAGGACCGGGGAGCTGTTTTTT. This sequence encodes CASSPDTWRTGELFF.

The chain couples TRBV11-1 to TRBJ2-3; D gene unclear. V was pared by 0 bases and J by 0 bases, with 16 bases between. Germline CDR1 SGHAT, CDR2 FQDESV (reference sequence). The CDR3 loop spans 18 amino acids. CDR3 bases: TGTGCCAGCAGCTTAGCTCGCTCCACTGGCACCAGCACAGATACGCAGTATTTT. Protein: CASSLARSTGTSTDTQYF.

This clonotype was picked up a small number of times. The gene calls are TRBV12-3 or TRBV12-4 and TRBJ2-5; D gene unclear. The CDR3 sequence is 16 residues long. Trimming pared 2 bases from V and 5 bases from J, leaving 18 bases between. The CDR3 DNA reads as TGTGCCAGCAGTTTAAGGGTGTTAGTGGAAGGCGAGACCCAGTACTTC. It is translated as CASSLRVLVEGETQYF.

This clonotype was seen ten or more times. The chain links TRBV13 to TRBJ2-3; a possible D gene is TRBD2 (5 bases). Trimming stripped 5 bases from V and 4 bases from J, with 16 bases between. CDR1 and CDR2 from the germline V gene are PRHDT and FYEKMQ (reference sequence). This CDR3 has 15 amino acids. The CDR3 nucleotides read TGTGCCAGCAGCCCCGGGTCTAGAGGGTCAGATACGCAGTATTTT. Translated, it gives CASSPGSRGSDTQYF.

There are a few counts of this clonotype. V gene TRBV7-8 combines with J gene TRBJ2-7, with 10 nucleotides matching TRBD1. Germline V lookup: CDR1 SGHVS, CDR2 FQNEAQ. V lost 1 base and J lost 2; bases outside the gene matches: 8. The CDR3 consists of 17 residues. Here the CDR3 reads CASSLVPTGTGAYEQYF. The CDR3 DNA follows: TGTGCCAGCAGCTTAGTCCCTACCGGGACAGGGGCCTACGAGCAGTACTTC.

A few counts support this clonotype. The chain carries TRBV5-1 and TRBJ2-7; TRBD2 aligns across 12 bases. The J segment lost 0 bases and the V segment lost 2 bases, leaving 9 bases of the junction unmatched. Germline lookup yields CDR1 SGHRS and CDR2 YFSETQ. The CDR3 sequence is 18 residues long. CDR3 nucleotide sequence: TGCGCCAGCAGCTTAAGACTAGCGGGAGCGTCAAACTCCTACGAGCAGTACTTC. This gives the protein CASSLRLAGASNSYEQYF. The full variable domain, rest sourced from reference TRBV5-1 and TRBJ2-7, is KAGVTQTPRYLIKTRGQQVTLSCSPISGHRSVSWYQQTPGQGLQFLFEYFSETQRNKGNFPGRFSGRQFSNSRSEMNVSTLELGDSALYLCASSLRLAGASNSYEQYFGPGTRLTVT.

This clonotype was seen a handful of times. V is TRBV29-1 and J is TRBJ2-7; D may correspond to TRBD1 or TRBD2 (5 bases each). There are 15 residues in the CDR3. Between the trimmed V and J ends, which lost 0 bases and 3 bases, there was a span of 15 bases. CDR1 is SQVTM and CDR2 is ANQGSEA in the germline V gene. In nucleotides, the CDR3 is TGCAGCGTTGAAGACGGGTGGGGACGGAACTACGAGCAGTACTTC. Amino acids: CSVEDGWGRNYEQYF.

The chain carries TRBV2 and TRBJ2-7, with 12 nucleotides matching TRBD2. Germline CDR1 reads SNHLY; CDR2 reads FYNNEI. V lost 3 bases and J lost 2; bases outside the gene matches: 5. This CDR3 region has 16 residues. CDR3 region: CASSDLGLAGTYEQYF. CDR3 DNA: TGTGCCAGCAGTGACCTCGGACTAGCGGGGACCTACGAGCAGTACTTC.

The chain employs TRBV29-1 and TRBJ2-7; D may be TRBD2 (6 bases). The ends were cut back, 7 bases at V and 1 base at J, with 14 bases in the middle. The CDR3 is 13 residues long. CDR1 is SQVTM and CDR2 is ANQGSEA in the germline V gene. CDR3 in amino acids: CSATGTESYEQYF. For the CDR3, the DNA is TGCAGCGCAACCGGGACTGAGTCCTACGAGCAGTACTTC.

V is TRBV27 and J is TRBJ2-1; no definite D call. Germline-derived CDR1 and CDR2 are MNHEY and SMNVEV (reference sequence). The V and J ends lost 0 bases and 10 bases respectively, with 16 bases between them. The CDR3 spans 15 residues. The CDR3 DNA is TGTGCCAGCAGTTTATCGTTATGGACGGTGGAAGAGCAGTTCTTC. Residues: CASSLSLWTVEEQFF.

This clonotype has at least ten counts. CDR3 loop: CASSEYQRGGYTF. CDR3 in DNA: TGTGCCAGCAGTGAATATCAGAGAGGGGGCTACACCTTC. The V and J genes are TRBV25-1 and TRBJ1-2; no clear D. The CDR3 has 13 residues. V was trimmed by 0 bases and J by 8 bases, leaving 10 bases between them. Germline V gene sequence: CDR1 MGHDK, CDR2 SYGVNS.

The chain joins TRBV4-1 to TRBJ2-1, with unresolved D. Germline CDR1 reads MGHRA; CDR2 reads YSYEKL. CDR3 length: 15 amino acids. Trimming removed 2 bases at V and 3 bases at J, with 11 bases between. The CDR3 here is CASSQNPDVYNEQFF. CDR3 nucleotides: TGCGCCAGCAGCCAAAACCCGGACGTCTACAATGAGCAGTTCTTC.

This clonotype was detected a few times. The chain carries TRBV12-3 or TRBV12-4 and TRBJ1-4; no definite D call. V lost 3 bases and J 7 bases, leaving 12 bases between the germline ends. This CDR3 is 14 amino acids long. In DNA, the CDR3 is TGTGCCAGCAGTTTTGGTGGGAGCCTTGAAAAACTGTTTTTT. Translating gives CASSFGGSLEKLFF.

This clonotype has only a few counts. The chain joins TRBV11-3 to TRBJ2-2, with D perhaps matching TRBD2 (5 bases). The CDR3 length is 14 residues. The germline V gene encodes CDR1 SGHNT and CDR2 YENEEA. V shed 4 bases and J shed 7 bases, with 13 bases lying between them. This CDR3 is CASSSGGSDGELFF. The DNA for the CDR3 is TGTGCCAGCAGCTCAGGAGGCTCGGACGGGGAGCTGTTTTTT.

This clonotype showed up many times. CDR3 in DNA: TGCGCCAGCAGCGTGGACTATTATGGCTACACCTTC. It yields the protein CASSVDYYGYTF. The V gene is TRBV5-1, the J gene TRBJ1-2, with no clear D. The CDR3 totals 12 residues. In germline, CDR1 is SGHRS, CDR2 YFSETQ. Deletions cut 4 bases from V and 5 bases from J, with 9 bases between.

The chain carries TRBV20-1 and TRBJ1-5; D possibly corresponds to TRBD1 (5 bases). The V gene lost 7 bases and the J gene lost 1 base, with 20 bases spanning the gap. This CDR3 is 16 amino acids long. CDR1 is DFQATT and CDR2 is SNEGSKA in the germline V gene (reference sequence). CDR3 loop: CSDRDPQTPSNQPQHF. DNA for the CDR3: TGCAGTGATCGGGACCCACAGACCCCCAGCAATCAGCCCCAGCATTTT.